These 20 T cell receptor beta chains were sequenced from one sample in a study of cytomegalovirus exposure and HLA in healthy donors. With 60 Vbeta and 13 Jbeta primers, the PCR was carried out. Profiled with immunoSEQ multiplex PCR; TCRdb holds only in-frame clones, not every one. The repertoire holds 65,000 to 90,000 clones, with more than 80% as singletons. The material sequenced was PBMCs. The receptors derive from a woman aged 25 to 39 in good health and CMV-seronegative.

This CDR3 is CASSVAPGGNTEAFF. In DNA, the CDR3 is TGTGCCAGCAGCGTAGCTCCAGGGGGAAACACTGAAGCTTTCTTT. This rearrangement joins TRBV9 to TRBJ1-1; 7 nucleotides align to TRBD1. Losses at the gene ends were 0 bases for V and 2 bases for J; bases not matched to a gene: 4. The CDR3 length is 15 residues. Germline CDR1 reads SGDLS; CDR2 reads YYNGEE.

The V gene is TRBV7-2, the J gene TRBJ1-3; D perhaps matches TRBD1 (6 bases). Trimming took 1 base from V and 3 from J, leaving 10 bases between them. Germline V gene sequence: CDR1 SGHTA, CDR2 FQGNSA. This CDR3 is built from 15 residues. The CDR3 nucleotides are TGTGCCAGCAGCTTAGAGGCAGGGGTTGGAAACACCATATATTTT. This sequence encodes CASSLEAGVGNTIYF.

The chain uses TRBV11-1 and TRBJ2-5; 16 nucleotides match TRBD2. There are 17 residues in the CDR3. CDR1 is SGHAT, CDR2 FQDESV, per germline (reference sequence). V trimming: 0 bases; J trimming: 4 bases; junction bases outside the gene matches: 2. The CDR3 is CASSLAGTSGRGETQYF. The CDR3 DNA is TGTGCCAGCAGCTTAGCTGGGACTAGCGGGAGGGGAGAGACCCAGTACTTC.

The rearrangement uses TRBV11-2 and TRBJ2-3; the match to TRBD1 covers 9 bases. J lost 5 bases, V lost 5 bases, and 8 bases had no gene match. CDR1 is SGHAT and CDR2 is FQNNGV in the germline V gene. The CDR3 contains 15 residues. CDR3 sequence: CASSKQGAPRDTQYF. DNA of the CDR3: TGTGCCAGCAGCAAACAGGGGGCGCCGCGAGATACGCAGTATTTT.

The genes are TRBV27 and TRBJ2-3, with a tentative D call TRBD1 (5 bases). Trimming removed 3 bases at V and 1 base at J, with 8 bases between. CDR1 MNHEY and CDR2 SMNVEV come from the germline V gene (reference sequence). This CDR3 spans 14 amino acids. The CDR3 nucleotides read TGTGCCAGCAGTTTCGTACAGGGCACAGATACGCAGTATTTT. This gives the protein CASSFVQGTDTQYF.

This chain uses TRBV5-1 with TRBJ2-5; D is perhaps TRBD1 (5 bases). CDR1 is SGHRS, CDR2 YFSETQ, per germline. The CDR3 has 15 residues. V was shortened by 4 bases and J by 5 bases, with 18 bases between the two germline ends. The CDR3 region is CASSKTPAAGETQYF. The CDR3 DNA reads TGCGCCAGCAGCAAGACACCGGCCGCAGGGGAGACCCAGTACTTC.

The chain is built from TRBV5-1 and TRBJ2-5; 8 nucleotides agree with TRBD2. Near its end, the DNA agrees better with TRBJ2-7, so the J call may be wrong. There are 13 residues in the CDR3. CDR1 SGHRS and CDR2 YFSETQ come from the germline V gene. The CDR3 DNA is TGCGCCAGCAGCCCGGGACTAGTCTACGAGCAGTACTTC. This codes for CASSPGLVYEQYF.

This clone appeared a single time. The chain couples TRBV6-5 to TRBJ2-5; weak D call: TRBD2 (5 bases). Germline CDR1 MNHEY, CDR2 SVGAGI. Trimming left V 5 bases short and J 5 bases short, with 15 bases between. This CDR3 region has 14 residues. The CDR3 bases are TGTGCCAGCAGTCCCCGGGATCCCGCGGAGACCCAGTACTTC. This translates into CASSPRDPAETQYF.

This clone was seen once. The chain combines TRBV9 with TRBJ2-1; 8 bases map to TRBD2. Trimming removed 3 bases from V and 6 bases from J; junction bases left unmatched: 11. Germline lookup yields CDR1 SGDLS and CDR2 YYNGEE. The CDR3 is 16 amino acids. CDR3 bases: TGTGCCAGCAGCGCGGCGGGCCTAGCGGGTTTCAATGAGCAGTTCTTC. The encoded protein is CASSAAGLAGFNEQFF.

The chain recombines TRBV10-3 with TRBJ2-2; TRBD1 is a possible D gene (6 bases). This CDR3 region has 14 residues. Deletions cut 4 bases from V and 2 bases from J, with 8 bases between. Looked up from germline, CDR1 is ENHRY and CDR2 is SYGVKD. CDR3 nucleotide sequence: TGTGCCATCAGTGGGGGACAAAACACCGGGGAGCTGTTTTTT. It is translated as CAISGGQNTGELFF.

In this sample, this clone turned up a few times. The chain carries TRBV27 and TRBJ1-1, with TRBD1 matching 7 bases. This CDR3 is 16 amino acids long. Germline assignment: CDR1 MNHEY and CDR2 SMNVEV (reference sequence). Trimming cost V 5 bases and J 2 bases; bases outside gene matches: 11. The CDR3 DNA reads as TGTGCCAGCAGTCGAACCGGGACAGTCTCCAACACTGAAGCTTTCTTT. This sequence encodes CASSRTGTVSNTEAFF.

This clone was counted once. The junction does not match germline at one end; this may be a read error. V usage is TRBV5-4 and J usage is TRBJ1-2, with 8 positions matching TRBD1. Per the germline V gene, CDR1 is SGHNT and CDR2 is YYREEE (reference sequence). The CDR3 has 13 amino acids. Written as DNA, the CDR3 is TGTGCCAGCAGTTATGACAGGGGCTATGGCTACCCCTTC. Amino acids: CASSYDRGYGYPF. The full variable domain, in which reference TRBV5-4 and TRBJ1-2 provide the parts outside the CDR3, is ETGVTQSPTHLIKTRGQQVTLRCSSQSGHNTVSWYQQALGQGPQFIFQYYREEENGRGNFPPRFSGLQFPNYSSELNVNALELDDSALYLCASSYDRGYGYPFGSGTRLTVV.

This chain connects TRBV5-1 to TRBJ1-4; no clear D. Germline CDR1 SGHRS, CDR2 YFSETQ. The CDR3 sequence is 14 residues long. V shed 1 base and J shed 0 bases, with 4 bases lying between them. The CDR3 DNA is TGCGCCAGCAGCTTGACAGCAACTAATGAAAAACTGTTTTTT. Protein product: CASSLTATNEKLFF. The entire variable domain, with the rest obtained from reference TRBV5-1 and TRBJ1-4, is as follows: KAGVTQTPRYLIKTRGQQVTLSCSPISGHRSVSWYQQTPGQGLQFLFEYFSETQRNKGNFPGRFSGRQFSNSRSEMNVSTLELGDSALYLCASSLTATNEKLFFGSGTQLSVL.

V usage is TRBV6-6 and J usage is TRBJ1-1; no clear D gene. CDR1 MNHNY and CDR2 SVGAGI come from the germline V gene (reference sequence). This CDR3 contains 15 residues. V lost 5 bases, J lost 2 bases, and 15 bases lay in between. The CDR3 loop is CASSPLGRHNTEAFF. DNA for the CDR3: TGTGCCAGCAGTCCCCTGGGGAGACATAACACTGAAGCTTTCTTT.

This chain links TRBV11-3 with TRBJ2-5; 12 nucleotides agree with TRBD1. The V and J ends lost 3 bases and 0 bases, in that order; junction bases with no gene match: 5. The CDR3 has 17 residues. Germline CDR1 reads SGHNT; CDR2 reads YENEEA. CDR3: CASSFGTGGAYQETQYF. CDR3 DNA sequence: TGTGCCAGCAGCTTTGGGACAGGGGGCGCGTACCAAGAGACCCAGTACTTC.

The rearrangement links TRBV19 to TRBJ2-1, with D possibly TRBD2 on 5 matching bases. V was trimmed by 4 bases and J by 6 bases, leaving 16 bases between them. The CDR3 contains 15 residues. Germline CDR1 reads LNHDA; CDR2 reads SQIVND (reference sequence). The CDR3 bases are TGTGCCAGTAGTACCCGACTATCGGATTGCAATGAGCAGTTCTTC. It specifies CASSTRLSDCNEQFF. The entire variable domain, with the rest obtained from reference TRBV19 and TRBJ2-1, is as follows: DGGITQSPKYLFRKEGQNVTLSCEQNLNHDAMYWYRQDPGQGLRLIYYSQIVNDFQKGDIAEGYSVSREKKESFPLTVTSAQKNPTAFYLCASSTRLSDCNEQFFGPGTRLTVL.

V is TRBV9 and J is TRBJ2-1; 11 bases are a match to TRBD2. The CDR3 has 18 amino acids. The V gene end was trimmed by 4 bases and the J gene end by 0 bases; junction bases not matched to a gene: 9. CDR1 and CDR2 from the germline V gene are SGDLS and YYNGEE. In DNA form, the CDR3 reads TGTGCCAGCAGCCCGGGACTAGCGGCCGGTAGCTCCTACAATGAGCAGTTCTTC. It encodes CASSPGLAAGSSYNEQFF.

The CDR3: CATSERGSYNEQFF. CDR3 nucleotide sequence: TGTGCCACCAGCGAGCGGGGCTCCTACAATGAGCAGTTCTTC. The chain recombines TRBV15 with TRBJ2-1; 7 nucleotides align to TRBD2. This CDR3 region has 14 residues. Germline loops: CDR1 LNHNV, CDR2 YYDKDF (reference sequence). After removal of 5 bases from V and 0 bases from J, the junction contained 1 base not matched to a gene.

The chain carries TRBV29-1 and TRBJ2-1; the D is unclear. The CDR3 is 14 residues long. The germline CDR1 and CDR2 sequences are SQVTM and ANQGSEA. The V gene lost 4 bases and the J gene lost 0 bases, with 10 bases spanning the gap. CDR3 loop: CSVGRVTSYNEQFF. In DNA, the CDR3 is TGCAGCGTTGGTCGGGTCACCTCCTACAATGAGCAGTTCTTC.

The chain recombines TRBV27 with TRBJ2-5, with TRBD2 identical over 12 bases. The assigned J gene may be wrong: the sequence end matches TRBJ2-7 better. The CDR3 loop spans 15 amino acids. Per germline, CDR1 MNHEY and CDR2 SMNVEV (reference sequence). The CDR3 sequence is CASSLSTSGRTEQYF. The CDR3 DNA reads as TGTGCCAGCAGTTTATCGACTAGCGGGAGAACCGAGCAGTACTTC.